This paragraph covers one T cell receptor beta chain sequence. Its antigen is unknown. This sample stems from a study of tissue T cells after allogeneic stem cell transplantation. The overall study: Graft-versus-host disease patients received grafts, four unmodified and three CD34-selected to deplete T cells.

In germline, CDR1 is SGHVS, CDR2 FQNEAQ. This CDR3 contains 11 residues. V lost 4 bases to trimming and J lost 4 bases, with 4 bases between them. The data were produced by immunoSEQ multiplex PCR, yet TCRdb's version contains in-frame clones alone and is incomplete. Counted here are 28,000 or so clones, less than 95% occurring once; the ten biggest clones make up 2%. Study conclusions and caveats: Shared clones across patients were few; motif clustering revealed tissue-specific shared signatures. TCR repertoires tracked anatomic similarity, regardless of disease or transplant status.

The V gene is TRBV7-8, the J gene TRBJ2-5; D is unclear. The sample was blood, taken before transplantation. This receptor was identified in a male donor aged 60 or older who later had graft-versus-host disease after an allogeneic stem cell transplant. DNA for the CDR3: TGTGCCAGCAGCTCAAGAGAGACCCAGTACTTC. Its protein product is CASSSRETQYF.